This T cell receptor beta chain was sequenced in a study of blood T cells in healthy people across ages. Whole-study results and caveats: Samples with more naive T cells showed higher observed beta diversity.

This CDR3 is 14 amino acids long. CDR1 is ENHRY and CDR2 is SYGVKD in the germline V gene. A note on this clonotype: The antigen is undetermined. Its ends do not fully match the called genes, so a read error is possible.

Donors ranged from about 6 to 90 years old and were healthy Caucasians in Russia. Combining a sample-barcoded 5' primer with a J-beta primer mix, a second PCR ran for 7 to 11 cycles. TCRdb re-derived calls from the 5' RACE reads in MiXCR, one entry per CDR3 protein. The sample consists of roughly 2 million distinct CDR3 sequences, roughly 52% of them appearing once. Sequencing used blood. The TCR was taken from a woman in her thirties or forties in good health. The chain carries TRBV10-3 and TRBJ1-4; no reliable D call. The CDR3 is CAISEPGVGEKLFF. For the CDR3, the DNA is TGCGCCATCAGTGAGCCGGGAGTGGGGGAAAAACTGTTTTTT.